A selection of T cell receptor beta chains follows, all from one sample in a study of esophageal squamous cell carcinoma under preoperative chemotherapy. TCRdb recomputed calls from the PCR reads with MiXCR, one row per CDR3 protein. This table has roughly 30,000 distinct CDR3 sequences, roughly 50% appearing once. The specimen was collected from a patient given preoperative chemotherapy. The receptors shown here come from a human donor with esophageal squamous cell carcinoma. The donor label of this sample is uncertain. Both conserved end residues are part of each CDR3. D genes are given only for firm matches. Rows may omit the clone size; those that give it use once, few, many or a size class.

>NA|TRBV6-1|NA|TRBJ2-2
TGTGCCAGCAGGAAGGGTCGGGGGGCGGGGAACACCGGGGCGCAGTTTTTT
CASRKGRGAGNTGAQFF
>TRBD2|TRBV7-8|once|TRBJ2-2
TGTGCCAGCAGCTTAGCCTGGATGCGGGAGGGGAACACCGGTAAGCAGTTTTTT
CASSLAWMREGNTGKQFF
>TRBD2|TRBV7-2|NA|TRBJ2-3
TGTGCGAGGAGCGGGGGGCCTGACGAAGATACCCAGTATTTC
CARSGGPDEDTQYF
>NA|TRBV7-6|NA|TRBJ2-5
TGTGCCAGCAGCTTGGATCCGCCCATCCCCGGCGGAGCCCAAGACACCCAGTACTTC
CASSLDPPIPGGAQDTQYF
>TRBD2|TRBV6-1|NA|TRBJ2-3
TGTGCCAGCGGGGTTAGGGAGCGGGAGACGCAGTATTTT
CASGVRERETQYF
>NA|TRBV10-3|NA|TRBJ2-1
TGTGCCACCCAGGGGTTCGGTTACAATGAGCAGTTCTTC
CATQGFGYNEQFF
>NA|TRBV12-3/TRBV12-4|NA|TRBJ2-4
TGTGCCAGCTTCCGGGGACTCACAGACACTCAGTATTTC
CASFRGLTDTQYF
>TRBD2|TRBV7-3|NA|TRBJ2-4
TGTGCCAGCAGCTTGGTGCCGGCGGGAGGTGTCCAAAACATTCAGTACTTC
CASSLVPAGGVQNIQYF
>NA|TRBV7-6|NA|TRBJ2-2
TGTGCCAGCGGCGCGGTGAGCACCGGGGCGCTGTTTTTT
CASGAVSTGALFF
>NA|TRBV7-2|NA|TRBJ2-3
TGTGCCACCCCTAGCACAGATACCCAGTATTTT
CATPSTDTQYF
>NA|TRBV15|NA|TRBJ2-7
TGTGCCACCAGCAGAGAAGGTGGCGCCCACGAGCAGTACTTC
CATSREGGAHEQYF
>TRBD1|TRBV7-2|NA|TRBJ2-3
TGTGCCAGCAGCCCACAGGGGCTGAGAGCCACAGACATGCAGTATTTC
CASSPQGLRATDMQYF
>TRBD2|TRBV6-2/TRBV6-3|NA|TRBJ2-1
TGTGCCAGCAGTAGGACTAGCGGGGGGGGGGATCTCTTC
CASSRTSGGGDLF
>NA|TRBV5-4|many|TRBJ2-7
TGTGCCAGCAGCTACGGACAATCCTACGAGCAGTACTTC
CASSYGQSYEQYF
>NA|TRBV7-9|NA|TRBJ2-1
TGTGCCAGCAGCCATGGTGAGGACTACACTGAGCAGTTCTTC
CASSHGEDYTEQFF
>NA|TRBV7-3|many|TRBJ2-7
TGTGCCAGCAGCCCAGGGGTGAATGAGCAGTACTTC
CASSPGVNEQYF
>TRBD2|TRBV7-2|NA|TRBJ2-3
TGTGCGGGCAGCGGGGGGGGCCCCCAAGATACCCAGTATTTT
CAGSGGGPQDTQYF
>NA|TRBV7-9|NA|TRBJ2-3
TGTGCCAGCAGTCAAAGTGGCGGGGCAGCGAACACAGAGGAGCAGTATTTT
CASSQSGGAANTEEQYF
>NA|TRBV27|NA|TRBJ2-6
TGTGCCAGCAGACCCCCAACAGGGTTTGGGGCCAACGTCCTGACTTTC
CASRPPTGFGANVLTF
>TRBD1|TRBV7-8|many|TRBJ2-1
TGTGCCAGCAGCTATTGGACAGGGGCAGTCAATGAGCAGTTCTTC
CASSYWTGAVNEQFF
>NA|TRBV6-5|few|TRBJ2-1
TGTGCCAGCAGTTTTTCCTTTAACTACGAGCAGTTCTTC
CASSFSFNYEQFF
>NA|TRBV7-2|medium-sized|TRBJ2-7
TGTGCCAGCAGCGGCGGCGCGGGCACCTACGAGCAGTACTTC
CASSGGAGTYEQYF
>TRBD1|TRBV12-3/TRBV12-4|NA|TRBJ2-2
TGTGCCAGTCGGGGGACAGGGGCCCCGAACACCGAGACGCAGTTTTTT
CASRGTGAPNTETQFF
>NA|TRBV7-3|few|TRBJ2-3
TGTGCCAGCAGCCGTTCAGGGGTTCGATCAGATACGCAGTATTTT
CASSRSGVRSDTQYF
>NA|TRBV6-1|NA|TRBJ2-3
TGTGCCAGCACGGGGGTGTGGGCCAAAGATACGCAGTATTTT
CASTGVWAKDTQYF
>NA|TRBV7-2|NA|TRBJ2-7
TGTGCCAGCAGCTTAGCGGCAGGGATAGACTACGAGCAGTACTTC
CASSLAAGIDYEQYF
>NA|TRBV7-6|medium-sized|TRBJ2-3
TGTGCCAGCAGCCCAGCCAGGGGAGCGGGTACGCAGTATTTT
CASSPARGAGTQYF